The 16 T cell receptor beta chains below all came from one sample that was sequenced in a study of OX40 agonist ivuxolimab in advanced cancers. Clones were sequenced by immunoSEQ multiplex PCR, and TCRdb holds only the in-frame ones, with some missing. Here the sample spans about 34,000 clones, over 90% being singletons. The sequenced sample was CD4+ or CD8+ T cells sorted from blood, obtained in a trial of the OX40 agonist ivuxolimab. All receptors derive from an adult with an advanced solid tumor such as melanoma, head and neck, liver or kidney cancer.

J is TRBJ2-7 and V is TRBV5-4; perhaps TRBD1 as D (5 bases). The V gene lost 4 bases and the J gene lost 2 bases, with 10 bases spanning the gap. The CDR3 is 13 amino acids. Germline CDR1 is SGHNT and CDR2 is YYREEE (reference sequence). This CDR3 reads CASSPGRAYEQYF. The CDR3 nucleotides read TGTGCCAGCAGCCCGGGCAGGGCCTACGAGCAGTACTTC.

The CDR3 here is CASSETSGGTADTQYF. The CDR3 DNA reads as TGTGCCAGCAGTGAGACTAGCGGGGGAACAGCAGATACGCAGTATTTT. This rearrangement joins TRBV6-1 to TRBJ2-3, with 12 nucleotides matching TRBD2. With 3 bases clipped from V and 4 bases from J, the junction kept 5 bases outside the gene matches. CDR3 size: 16 residues. The germline gives CDR1 MNHNS, CDR2 SASEGT.

The rearrangement uses TRBV11-2 and TRBJ2-5; 8 bases fit TRBD1. The J segment lost 7 bases and the V segment lost 1 base, leaving 11 bases of the junction unmatched. From germline, CDR1 is SGHAT and CDR2 FQNNGV. This CDR3 is 16 amino acids long. The CDR3 here is CASSLGGTGPRGTQYF. In DNA form, the CDR3 reads TGTGCCAGCAGCTTAGGAGGGACAGGTCCAAGGGGGACCCAGTACTTC.

The chain has TRBV5-6 and TRBJ2-5; D is possibly TRBD1 or TRBD2 (6 bases each). Germline CDR1 reads SGHDT; CDR2 reads YYEEEE. Trimming left V 1 base short and J 5 bases short, with 12 bases between. CDR3 length: 14 residues. CDR3 region: CASSLWGATETQYF. As DNA, the CDR3 is TGTGCCAGCAGCTTGTGGGGGGCGACGGAGACCCAGTACTTC.

The CDR3 nucleotides are TGTGCCAGCAGTGAAGATTTCTGGGCTAGCGAGACCTACGAGCAGTACTTC. It is translated as CASSEDFWASETYEQYF. The rearrangement uses TRBV6-1 and TRBJ2-7; a possible D gene is TRBD2 (6 bases). The CDR3 sequence is 17 residues long. The germline V gene encodes CDR1 MNHNS and CDR2 SASEGT. V was trimmed by 1 base and J by 2 bases, leaving 18 bases between them.

The chain is built from TRBV9 and TRBJ2-6; D could derive from TRBD1 or TRBD2 (6 bases each). Germline V gives CDR1 SGDLS, CDR2 YYNGEE. CDR3 length: 20 residues. V was clipped by 4 bases and J by 0 bases, with 23 bases between them. The CDR3 region has the DNA TGTGCCAGCAGCCCTCGCAGGAGGGGGGACACTCGCTCTGGGGCCAACGTCCTGACTTTC. Its protein product is CASSPRRRGDTRSGANVLTF. Using reference TRBV9 and TRBJ2-6 for the parts outside the CDR3, the full variable domain is DSGVTQTPKHLITATGQRVTLRCSPRSGDLSVYWYQQSLDQGLQFLIQYYNGEERAKGNILERFSAQQFPDLHSELNLSSLELGDSALYFCASSPRRRGDTRSGANVLTFGAGSRLTVL.

V usage is TRBV2 and J usage is TRBJ2-7; no clear D. Germline-derived CDR1 and CDR2 are SNHLY and FYNNEI. V lost 5 bases, J lost 9 bases, and 11 bases lay in between. The CDR3 sequence is 11 residues long. As DNA, the CDR3 is TGTGCCAGCAGTTTCGAGACGCGGCAGTACTTC. Protein sequence: CASSFETRQYF.

J is TRBJ2-3 and V is TRBV9; D is unresolved. The V gene's germline CDR1 is SGDLS and CDR2 YYNGEE. The CDR3 sequence is 14 residues long. The V and J ends lost 5 bases and 5 bases respectively, with 15 bases between them. The CDR3 coding sequence is TGTGCCAGCAGTTCGGTAGGGATGATAGATACGCAGTATTTT. Translation: CASSSVGMIDTQYF.

The CDR3 DNA sequence: TGTGCCAGCAGCCCCGGACAGGGGACCAGGGAGCAGTACTTC. It translates to CASSPGQGTREQYF. The chain has TRBV6-6 and TRBJ2-7; TRBD1 matches 9 bases. The CDR3 extends over 14 amino acids. V shed 6 bases, J shed 7 bases, and the junction held 10 bases outside the gene matches. Germline V gene data show CDR1 as MNHNY and CDR2 as SVGAGI (reference sequence).

The chain combines TRBV28 with TRBJ2-2, with 7 positions matching TRBD1. The CDR3 is 17 amino acids. V shed 0 bases, J shed 1 base, and the junction held 5 bases outside the gene matches. Germline-derived CDR1 and CDR2 are MDHEN and SYDVKM. This CDR3 reads CASSLWTGIGNTGELFF. CDR3 nucleotide sequence: TGTGCCAGCAGTTTATGGACAGGGATAGGGAACACCGGGGAGCTGTTTTTT.

This clone was recorded a few times. The chain has TRBV19 and TRBJ1-6, with 7 bases lining up with TRBD1. J was trimmed by 10 bases and V by 6 bases; bases with no gene match: 9. CDR3 length: 14 amino acids. The V gene's germline CDR1 is LNHDA and CDR2 SQIVND (reference sequence). In DNA, the CDR3 is TGTGCCAGTAGGGTAACAGGGGTTGGATCACCCCTCCACTTT. Amino acids: CASRVTGVGSPLHF.

This chain links TRBV10-3 with TRBJ1-1; D unclear. Germline assignment: CDR1 ENHRY and CDR2 SYGVKD. Trimming cost V 6 bases and J 1 base, with 12 bases left between them. The CDR3 extends over 14 amino acids. The CDR3 region has the DNA TGTGCCATCAGACCTAAGACAACGAACACTGAAGCTTTCTTT. Translated, it gives CAIRPKTTNTEAFF.

The chain has TRBV5-4 and TRBJ1-1; 8 bases agree with TRBD1. This CDR3 has 15 amino acids. Germline V gives CDR1 SGHNT, CDR2 YYREEE (reference sequence). After removal of 4 bases from V and 3 bases from J, the junction contained 8 bases not matched to a gene. CDR3 sequence: CASSLGTGAYTEAFF. The CDR3 DNA reads TGTGCCAGCAGCCTGGGGACAGGTGCTTACACTGAAGCTTTCTTT.

The J gene is TRBJ2-1, the V gene TRBV6-5; a weak D match, TRBD1 (5 bases). V was clipped by 6 bases and J by 6 bases, with 18 bases between them. The CDR3 covers 15 residues. Germline values: CDR1 MNHEY, CDR2 SVGAGI. The CDR3 loop reads CASSSRPLGVNEQFF. The CDR3 nucleotides are TGTGCCAGCAGCTCTAGGCCCCTAGGGGTCAATGAGCAGTTCTTC.

V gene TRBV10-1 combines with J gene TRBJ2-1; D might be TRBD2 (6 bases). This CDR3 has 13 residues. The V gene's germline CDR1 is WNHNN and CDR2 SYGVQD (reference sequence). V was clipped by 4 bases and J by 8 bases, with 12 bases between them. CDR3 nucleotides: TGCGCCAGCAGTGCGGGGGATCGGCATGAGCAGTTCTTC. This sequence encodes CASSAGDRHEQFF.

This clone appeared a single time. The V and J genes are TRBV6-5 and TRBJ2-1; D may be TRBD2 (5 bases). Germline-derived CDR1 and CDR2 are MNHEY and SVGAGI. The V gene lost 3 bases and the J gene lost 0 bases, with 6 bases spanning the gap. The CDR3 runs to 14 residues. This CDR3 is CASSYRDSYNEQFF. CDR3 in DNA: TGTGCCAGCAGTTATCGGGACTCCTACAATGAGCAGTTCTTC.